The entry below describes one T cell receptor (beta chain). Which antigen it targets is not known. The record has no base qualities; no much larger clone is one base away. For repertoire sequencing, TCR beta CDR3 regions were amplified from RNA transcripts. The first round of RT-PCR was done with HTBI primers and the Qiagen OneStep RT-PCR kit, and was followed by a second round of multiplex PCR, then size selection and purification. Sequencing of the libraries was carried out on an Illumina HiSeq2000 in paired-end mode with 100 bp reads. On the study's bioinformatics: Reads were processed with SOAPnuke, discarding reads with adapters, uncalled bases, mean Phred below 15, or no exact constant-primer or identifier match. COPE v1.2.5 was used to merge the high-quality paired reads. Clonotypes were defined as unique nucleotide sequences and were aligned to IMGT TRB V, D and J references using MiTCR v1.1. Only V-J combinations with frequency above 0.0001 were analysed, covering over 98% of repertoires. For each V-J combination, a TCR clonal expansion and chaos score was defined as the ratio of F50 clonal expansion to chaos observed in the TCRdist matrix. Welch's t-statistics and random forest were used to reduce the features to about a dozen V-J combinations, which were then used as input to a naive Bayes classifier. The similarity between thyroid and blood repertoires was quantified using the Morisita-Horn index. The public reads were quality trimmed at Q25 with fastp and then assembled into clones with MiXCR by TCRdb, keeping productive beta chains. Identical CDR3 protein sequences are pooled into one entry, listed with their most common genes and DNA. TCRdb's processing, not the study's, gives the V and J calls here. A total of approximately 700,000 distinct CDR3 sequences appear in this sample, approximately 40% of them only once. The ten biggest clones cover 44% of the sample.

Deletion took 5 bases off V and 2 bases off J, with a span of 12 bases between the germline ends. From the cysteine up to the phenylalanine, the CDR3 has a length of 14 residues. The DNA shown is the 42-base CDR3, in frame from base 1. Looking up the germline V gene yields CDR1 SGHVS and CDR2 FNYEAQ. Patients with ophthalmopathy had moderately to severely active disease, with a Clinical Activity Score of 3 or more, a NOSPECS grade of 4 or more, and a disease duration of less than 3 months. Anyone with other autoimmune diseases, uncontrolled infections, pregnancy or lactation was excluded from the study. Diagnosis was based on clinical symptoms, serum thyroxine, TRAb, thyroid ultrasound and orbital computed tomography. Using Ficoll-Paque density gradient centrifugation, PBMCs were isolated from 8.5 to 10 ml of fresh peripheral blood. Total RNA was extracted with Trizol reagent and quality-checked on an Agilent 2100 Bioanalyzer.

The data are from a study of Graves' ophthalmopathy and Graves' hyperthyroidism listed by TCRdb under 2018. About the full investigation: Peripheral blood was collected at initial diagnosis, prior to any treatment. In total, some 140 blood samples were TCR-sequenced: under 45 ophthalmopathy, under 80 hyperthyroidism and approximately 17 hyperthyroidism-to-ophthalmopathy patients. After sampling, hyperthyroidism patients received methimazole starting at 30 mg daily, and ophthalmopathy patients received high-dose intravenous methylprednisolone. The study used signatures of the TCR beta repertoire to tell Graves' ophthalmopathy apart from Graves' hyperthyroidism and to predict which patients would progress to ophthalmopathy. In over 5 hyperthyroidism patients, the T-cell repertoire of thyroid tissue was compared with the T-cell repertoire of blood. An independent validation cohort was composed of 18 to 20 hyperthyroidism patients and some 16 patients who later progressed from hyperthyroidism to ophthalmopathy. To explore V-J signatures distinguishing ophthalmopathy from hyperthyroidism, a discovery set of more than 95 patients (fewer than 45 ophthalmopathy, about 57 stable hyperthyroidism) was enrolled. The study at large found these results: Sample size was not statistically predetermined, and group allocation was not concealed from the investigators. Most expanded thyroid clonotypes with frequency above 0.001 were also detected in blood, suggesting blood repertoires may reflect the thyroid immune response. In cross-validation, the 13-signature model distinguished ophthalmopathy from stable hyperthyroidism with nearly 90% sensitivity and around 84% specificity, while in the test set the corresponding values were around 79% and 71%. In validation, the model predicted ophthalmopathy progression with about 70% sensitivity and around 72% specificity; roughly eleven predicted patients were CT-confirmed with GO in a median of about 6.1 months.

The sequenced material came from peripheral blood. This TCR was recovered from an adult man with Graves' ophthalmopathy. The chain is made from TRBV7-6 and TRBJ2-5; TRBD2 could be the D gene, as 6 bases match. The CDR3 has the sequence CASSKAGGQETQYF. Read as DNA, the sequence is TGTGCCAGCAGCAAGGCTGGGGGGCAAGAGACCCAGTACTTC.